These 8 T cell receptor beta chains were all obtained from the same sample, sequenced in a study of Graves' ophthalmopathy and Graves' hyperthyroidism. From RNA, the CDR3 regions of TCR beta chains were amplified and sequenced. Investigators did first-round RT-PCR with HTBI primers, then second-round multiplex PCR. TCRdb re-analysed the multiplex PCR reads in MiXCR, keeping a single row per CDR3 protein. The table shows about 700,000 distinct CDR3 sequences, with about 38% occurring only once. Sequenced: peripheral blood. Receptor source: an adult man with Graves' ophthalmopathy.

The chain has TRBV2 and TRBJ1-5; D ambiguous. From germline, CDR1 is SNHLY and CDR2 FYNNEI. Trimming left V 3 bases short and J 11 bases short, with 20 bases between. The CDR3 has 15 residues. DNA of the CDR3: TGTGCCAGCAGTGACCGAGTGGCAGCCACGGGGACCCAGCATTTT. Its protein is CASSDRVAATGTQHF.

This clonotype was seen at least ten times. V gene TRBV25-1 combines with J gene TRBJ2-5, with a weak D call TRBD2 (6 bases). Germline lookup yields CDR1 MGHDK and CDR2 SYGVNS. V was trimmed by 0 bases and J by 5 bases, leaving 10 bases between them. CDR3 size: 14 residues. In DNA, the CDR3 is TGTGCCAGCAGTGAATACTCCGGGGGTGAGACCCAGTACTTC. This gives the protein CASSEYSGGETQYF.

The chain joins TRBV29-1 to TRBJ2-7; no reliable D call. Germline V lookup: CDR1 SQVTM, CDR2 ANQGSEA. The CDR3 totals 12 residues. CDR3 sequence (DNA): TGCAGGTACATTGAAGGGTCCTACGAGCAGTACTTC. Its protein product is CRYIEGSYEQYF.

Here the CDR3 DNA reads TGTGCCAGCAGCTTGGCAGGGCGGCCGAACACCGGGGAGCTGTTTTTT. It encodes CASSLAGRPNTGELFF. The V call is TRBV5-4, the J call TRBJ2-2; a weak D match, TRBD1 (5 bases). From germline, CDR1 is SGHNT and CDR2 YYREEE (reference sequence). The CDR3 totals 16 residues. With 0 bases removed from V and 0 bases from J, the gap between germline ends came to 9 bases. Together with reference TRBV5-4 and TRBJ2-2, the CDR3 gives the full variable domain: ETGVTQSPTHLIKTRGQQVTLRCSSQSGHNTVSWYQQALGQGPQFIFQYYREEENGRGNFPPRFSGLQFPNYSSELNVNALELDDSALYLCASSLAGRPNTGELFFGEGSRLTVL.

The chain joins TRBV25-1 to TRBJ2-5; TRBD2 agrees at 12 bases. The CDR3 is 17 residues long. The V gene's germline CDR1 is MGHDK and CDR2 SYGVNS. After removal of 7 bases from V and 5 bases from J, the junction contained 14 bases not matched to a gene. The CDR3 DNA sequence: TGTGCCAGCACTGGGCGGGGACTAGCGGGCCGGGGGGAGACCCAGTACTTC. This gives the protein CASTGRGLAGRGETQYF.

Ten or more counts support this clonotype. The chain has TRBV10-3 and TRBJ2-2; 12 nucleotides line up with TRBD1. Losses at the gene ends were 5 bases for V and 6 bases for J; bases not matched to a gene: 4. The CDR3 length is 15 residues. Germline V gene data show CDR1 as ENHRY and CDR2 as SYGVKD. The CDR3 DNA follows: TGTGCCATCAGTCCGGGACAGGGGGCGCCCGGGGAGCTGTTTTTT. Translated, it gives CAISPGQGAPGELFF.

J is TRBJ2-5 and V is TRBV10-3, with unresolved D. The germline V gene has CDR1 ENHRY and CDR2 SYGVKD. This CDR3 contains 14 residues. The V gene lost 10 bases and the J gene lost 9 bases, with 24 bases spanning the gap. The CDR3 protein is CASVPNGISPAQYF. CDR3 sequence (DNA): TGTGCCAGCGTCCCAAACGGTATATCCCCTGCCCAGTACTTC.

This chain links TRBV10-3 with TRBJ2-7; no firm D call. V was trimmed by 1 base and J by 2 bases, leaving 9 bases between them. This CDR3 has 14 residues. Germline V gives CDR1 ENHRY, CDR2 SYGVKD. The CDR3 DNA sequence: TGTGCCATCAGTGAGTGGGCTTTCCCCTACGAGCAGTACTTC. It codes for CAISEWAFPYEQYF.